A single sample is the source of the 9 T cell receptor beta chains below, sequenced in a study of blood T cell repertoires in COVID-19. Profiling relied on immunoSEQ multiplex PCR, and the TCRdb table lists in-frame clones only, not all of them. Among 150,000 or so clones, under 95% were seen once, and the ten largest hold roughly 0.54%. The sequencing sample was made of peripheral blood. All receptors come from a man aged 50-60 years with acute or convalescent COVID-19.

The J gene is TRBJ2-1, the V gene TRBV5-6; D not resolved. The ends were cut back, 4 bases at V and 0 bases at J, with 14 bases in the middle. CDR1 and CDR2 (germline): SGHDT, YYEEEE. This CDR3 region has 16 residues. The CDR3 DNA sequence: TGTGCCAGCAGCACCCCGACAAGCAGCTCCTACAATGAGCAGTTCTTC. Translation: CASSTPTSSSYNEQFF.

J is TRBJ2-7 and V is TRBV3-1 (or the pseudogene TRBV3-2), with 9 bases lining up with TRBD1. V was pared by 3 bases and J by 6 bases, with 6 bases of the junction left unmatched. CDR1 and CDR2 (germline): LGHDT, YNNKEL (reference sequence). This CDR3 comprises 14 residues. CDR3 loop: CASSHQDRGSEQYF. CDR3 nucleotide sequence: TGTGCCAGCAGCCACCAGGACAGGGGCTCCGAGCAGTACTTC.

The rearrangement joins TRBV7-2 to TRBJ2-7, with D possibly being TRBD1 (5 bases). Per the germline V gene, CDR1 is SGHTA and CDR2 is FQGNSA. V lost 1 base and J 2 bases, leaving 9 bases between the germline ends. The CDR3 consists of 14 residues. The CDR3 reads CASSLGTSTYEQYF. CDR3 sequence (DNA): TGTGCCAGCAGCTTAGGGACAAGCACCTACGAGCAGTACTTC. The full variable domain, its missing parts supplied by reference TRBV7-2 and TRBJ2-7, is GAGVSQSPSNKVTEKGKDVELRCDPISGHTALYWYRQSLGQGLEFLIYFQGNSAPDKSGLPSDRFSAERTGGSVSTLTIQRTQQEDSAVYLCASSLGTSTYEQYFGPGTRLTVT.

The V gene is TRBV5-1, the J gene TRBJ2-1; weak D call: TRBD2 (5 bases). Trimming pared 4 bases from V and 1 base from J, leaving 12 bases between. From germline, CDR1 is SGHRS and CDR2 YFSETQ. The CDR3 spans 15 residues. The CDR3, as DNA: TGCGCCAGCAGCCCCCTGAGGGTATCCTACAATGAGCAGTTCTTC. Translating gives CASSPLRVSYNEQFF.

This rearrangement joins TRBV3-1 (or the pseudogene TRBV3-2) to TRBJ2-3; TRBD1 is a possible D gene (6 bases). Between the trimmed V and J ends, which lost 1 base and 6 bases, there was a span of 20 bases. Germline V CDR1 and CDR2: LGHDT, YNNKEL (reference sequence). This CDR3 is 17 amino acids long. CDR3 loop: CASSQGGRGPVADTQYF. The CDR3 DNA is TGTGCCAGCAGCCAAGGGGGCAGGGGTCCCGTTGCGGATACGCAGTATTTT.

The chain has TRBV9 and TRBJ2-2; TRBD2 matches 12 bases. J lost 3 bases, V lost 3 bases, and 9 bases had no gene match. Looked up from germline, CDR1 is SGDLS and CDR2 is YYNGEE. The CDR3 sequence is 18 residues long. CDR3 protein: CASSDGTSGRVDTGELFF. The CDR3 region has the DNA TGTGCCAGCAGCGACGGGACTAGCGGGCGGGTAGACACCGGGGAGCTGTTTTTT.

The V call is TRBV7-2, the J call TRBJ2-2; 8 bases are shared with TRBD1. V was pared by 5 bases and J by 6 bases, with 17 bases of the junction left unmatched. Germline CDR1 is SGHTA and CDR2 is FQGNSA. The CDR3 spans 18 residues. The CDR3: CASSPRSRGQVRAGELFF. DNA for the CDR3: TGTGCCAGCAGCCCTCGGAGCAGGGGGCAAGTGCGGGCCGGGGAGCTGTTTTTT.

This sequence joins TRBV6-6 and TRBJ1-4; D call uncertain. The germline gives CDR1 MNHNY, CDR2 SVGAGI (reference sequence). Trimming pared 0 bases from V and 4 bases from J, leaving 9 bases between. The CDR3 consists of 15 residues. The CDR3 loop reads CASSYSPNNNEKLFF. As DNA, the CDR3 is TGTGCCAGCAGTTACTCTCCGAACAATAATGAAAAACTGTTTTTT.

The genes are TRBV29-1 and TRBJ2-7, with 7 bases that match TRBD1. Germline V gene lookup returns CDR1 SQVTM and CDR2 ANQGSEA. The trim removed 5 bases at V and 7 bases at J, leaving 17 bases unmatched. The CDR3 contains 15 residues. The CDR3 region has the DNA TGCAGCGTTCGGGGTGTTGAGGGGGCCGAGTGGGAGCAGTACGTC. Protein sequence: CSVRGVEGAEWEQYV.